This T cell receptor beta chain is drawn from a study of early T cells in non-severe SARS-CoV-2 infection. Study in general: The study sequenced bulk RNA from unsorted whole blood, with chains unpaired.

The CDR3 extends over 13 amino acids. CDR1 is WNHNN, CDR2 SYGVQD, per germline (reference sequence). The trim removed 6 bases at V and 4 bases at J, leaving 4 bases unmatched. There are many counts of this clonotype. Its antigen is still unknown. General study results and limits: Anti-spike CD8 responses were favored in VDJdb matching, and private and CD4 specificities were missed.

Unique molecular identifiers were added to individual cDNA molecules. TCRdb fed the 5' RACE reads into MiXCR, producing one record per CDR3 protein. The table has 32,000 or so distinct CDR3 sequences, 5.9% seen once. The clonotype originates from an adult who was a healthcare worker with PCR-confirmed SARS-CoV-2 infection or an uninfected control (not recorded which). The sequencing sample was made of whole blood. The chain is built from TRBV10-1 and TRBJ2-5, with 8 bases matching TRBD2. Written as DNA, the CDR3 is TGCGCCAGCAGACCCGGGAGGGGAGAGACCCAGTACTTC. This sequence encodes CASRPGRGETQYF.